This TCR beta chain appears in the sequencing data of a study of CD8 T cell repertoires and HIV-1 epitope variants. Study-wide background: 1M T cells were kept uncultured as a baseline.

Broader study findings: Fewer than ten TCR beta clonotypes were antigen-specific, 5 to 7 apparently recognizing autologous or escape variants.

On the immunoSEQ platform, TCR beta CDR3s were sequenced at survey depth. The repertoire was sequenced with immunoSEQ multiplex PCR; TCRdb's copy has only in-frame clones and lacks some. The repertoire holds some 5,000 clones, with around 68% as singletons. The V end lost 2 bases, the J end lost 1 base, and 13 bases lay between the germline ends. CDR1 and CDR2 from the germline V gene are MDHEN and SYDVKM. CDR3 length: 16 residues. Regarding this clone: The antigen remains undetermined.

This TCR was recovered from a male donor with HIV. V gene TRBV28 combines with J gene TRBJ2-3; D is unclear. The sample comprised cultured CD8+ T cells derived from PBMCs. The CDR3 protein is CASSLDPAEGTDTQYF. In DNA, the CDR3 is TGTGCCAGCAGTTTAGATCCTGCAGAAGGCACAGATACGCAGTATTTT.